This TCR beta chain originates from a study of T cell repertoires in cytomegalovirus infection. Study summary: From public TCR beta signatures came an indication of both CMV infection and matching HLA type.

TCRdb ran MiXCR on the reads and lists one entry per CDR3 protein. The sample contains approximately 170,000 distinct CDR3 sequences, under 20% of which appear only once. Study-level results: Predominance within the ex vivo response was attributable to HLA-C-restricted CMV-specific TCR beta clonotypes. Carriers of CMV and the relevant HLA type were discriminated by public TCR beta frequency.

CDR3 length: 15 amino acids. From germline, CDR1 is SGDLS and CDR2 YYNGEE. The V gene lost 4 bases and the J gene lost 7 bases, with 20 bases spanning the gap. This clonotype was observed a handful of times. Its antigen is unknown. The receptor was derived from a human donor in good health (CMV status not recorded). Some clones in this sample may be carry-over from other donors' samples. The chain employs TRBV9 and TRBJ1-2, with a tentative D call TRBD1 (6 bases). Sequencing used CD8+ T cells from PBMCs. The CDR3 sequence: CASSLRGGLLSGYTF. The CDR3, as DNA: TGTGCCAGCAGCCTCAGGGGTGGATTATTGTCTGGCTACACCTTC.